Shown below are 24 T cell receptor beta chains from a single sample sequenced in a study of prognosis after radiotherapy for stage I lung cancer. Two rounds of multiplex PCR amplified TCR beta CDR3 from genomic DNA. Gene-specific primers for each TRBV and TRBJ gene drove first-round PCR. Each CDR3 protein gets one entry after TCRdb re-called the multiplex PCR reads with MiXCR. The table shows roughly 14,000 distinct CDR3 sequences, with about a quarter occurring only once. The sample here was PBMCs, taken before or after stereotactic body radiation therapy (not recorded which). These receptors all come from a donor aged 50 or older with non-small cell lung cancer.

This clonotype has a count of ten or more. CDR3 residues: CATSDPRTGLEAFF. The CDR3 nucleotides read TGTGCCACCAGTGACCCCAGGACAGGACTTGAAGCTTTCTTT. V is TRBV24-1 and J is TRBJ1-1; 7 positions match TRBD1. Germline V CDR1 and CDR2: KGHDR, SFDVKD. This CDR3 has 14 residues. The trim removed 4 bases at V and 7 bases at J, leaving 8 bases unmatched.

This clonotype was seen ten or more times. The chain employs TRBV7-2 and TRBJ2-7; the match to TRBD2 covers 10 bases. Per germline, CDR1 SGHTA and CDR2 FQGNSA. With V trimmed by 1 base and J by 7 bases, 7 bases remained unmatched. This CDR3 is built from 15 residues. The CDR3 bases are TGTGCCAGCAGCTTAGTAGCGGGGGGATCGCTTGAGCAGTACTTC. This translates into CASSLVAGGSLEQYF.

This clonotype was observed many times. The genes are TRBV18 and TRBJ2-7; perhaps TRBD2 as D (6 bases). The ends were cut back, 3 bases at V and 7 bases at J, with 22 bases in the middle. This CDR3 region has 16 residues. From germline, CDR1 is KGHSH and CDR2 LQKENI. CDR3 protein: CASSPSRQGGPGEQYF. Written as DNA, the CDR3 is TGTGCCAGCTCACCGTCGCGGCAGGGAGGACCGGGAGAGCAGTACTTC.

Sample share makes this clonotype medium-sized. V gene TRBV11-2 combines with J gene TRBJ2-2, with TRBD2 identical over 11 bases. V dropped 5 bases and J dropped 5; count of bases not matched to a gene: 7. This CDR3 spans 16 amino acids. The germline gives CDR1 SGHAT, CDR2 FQNNGV. The CDR3 nucleotides are TGTGCCAGCAGCCCTACTCTAGCGGGAGGTACCGGGGAGCTGTTTTTT. Encoded protein: CASSPTLAGGTGELFF. Variable domain in full (rest from reference TRBV11-2 and TRBJ2-2): EAGVAQSPRYKIIEKRQSVAFWCNPISGHATLYWYQQILGQGPKLLIQFQNNGVVDDSQLPKDRFSAERLKGVDSTLKIQPAKLEDSAVYLCASSPTLAGGTGELFFGEGSRLTVL.

With regard to this clonotype: One junction end does not reproduce the germline sequence, and a read error may be involved. The rearrangement uses TRBV6-1 and TRBJ2-7; tentative D call: TRBD1 (6 bases). In germline, CDR1 is MNHNS, CDR2 SASEGT. CDR3 length: 14 residues. The CDR3 here is CASSPQGDSSPLHF. CDR3 DNA sequence: TGTGCCAGCAGTCCACAGGGTGATAGTTCACCCCTCCACTTC.

This clonotype was observed a handful of times. An end of the junction differs from the germline gene, which may be a read error. The chain carries TRBV5-4 and TRBJ1-6; possible D gene TRBD1, 6 bases. Germline CDR1 and CDR2: SGHNT and YYREEE (reference sequence). The CDR3 runs to 13 residues. The chain's CDR3 is CASSLGAGGQLYF. The CDR3 DNA reads TGTGCCAGCAGCTTGGGGGCTGGGGGACAACTCTACTTT.

In this sample, this clonotype turned up many times. The V gene is TRBV7-2, the J gene TRBJ2-3, with D unclear. The CDR3 spans 15 residues. CDR1 SGHTA and CDR2 FQGNSA come from the germline V gene. V lost 1 base, J lost 4 bases, and 12 bases lay in between. CDR3 bases: TGTGCCAGCAGCTTAGTGGGTAGACCGTCAGATACGCAGTATTTT. Its protein is CASSLVGRPSDTQYF.

This clonotype was detected ten times or more. The chain couples TRBV20-1 to TRBJ2-7; 8 bases agree with TRBD2. The trim removed 0 bases at V and 3 bases at J, leaving 4 bases unmatched. The CDR3 runs to 14 residues. Per the germline V gene, CDR1 is DFQATT and CDR2 is SNEGSKA (reference sequence). This CDR3 is CSARDREGLYEQYF. The CDR3 DNA reads as TGCAGTGCTAGAGATCGGGAGGGCCTCTACGAGCAGTACTTC.

This clonotype showed up many times. J is TRBJ2-7 and V is TRBV4-1; no clear D gene. Germline CDR1 MGHRA, CDR2 YSYEKL. The V and J ends lost 1 base and 0 bases respectively, with 10 bases between them. The CDR3 totals 15 residues. The CDR3 loop is CASSQVYTGSYEQYF. The CDR3, as DNA: TGCGCCAGCAGCCAAGTATATACGGGCTCCTACGAGCAGTACTTC.

This chain uses TRBV2 with TRBJ1-3; D is uncertain. Germline V lookup: CDR1 SNHLY, CDR2 FYNNEI. V lost 9 bases and J lost 4, with 13 bases in between. The CDR3 is 13 amino acids. The CDR3 DNA is TGTGCCAGGATGTCCCCGGCGGGAAACACCATATATTTT. Its translation is CARMSPAGNTIYF.

V is TRBV2 and J is TRBJ2-2; 8 bases align to TRBD2. CDR3 length equals 14 residues. Germline assignment: CDR1 SNHLY and CDR2 FYNNEI. V gave up 2 bases and J gave up 10 bases; unmatched junction bases: 6. The CDR3 DNA follows: TGTGCCAGCAGTGAACAGCGGGGGACCCTGGAGCTGTTTTTT. It translates to CASSEQRGTLELFF.

This clonotype appeared many times. This chain uses TRBV10-3 with TRBJ2-6; D gene uncertain. CDR3 size: 14 residues. V was clipped by 3 bases and J by 1 base, with 4 bases between them. Germline V CDR1 and CDR2: ENHRY, SYGVKD. The CDR3 DNA reads as TGTGCCATCAGTGATGGGTCTGGGGCCAACGTCCTGACTTTC. Protein: CAISDGSGANVLTF.

This clonotype has at least ten counts. This sequence joins TRBV11-2 and TRBJ1-5, with no clear D. The CDR3 length is 14 residues. Deletions cut 4 bases from V and 7 bases from J, with 14 bases between. CDR1 SGHAT and CDR2 FQNNGV come from the germline V gene. The CDR3 is CASSSLGARQPQHF. The CDR3 region has the DNA TGTGCCAGCAGCTCCCTGGGTGCCCGGCAGCCCCAGCATTTT.

This clonotype qualifies as medium-sized. J is TRBJ2-1 and V is TRBV6-9, with TRBD2 identical over 9 bases. The V gene end was trimmed by 3 bases and the J gene end by 8 bases; junction bases not matched to a gene: 8. CDR3 length: 15 residues. Germline loops: CDR1 MNHGY, CDR2 SVAAGI. The CDR3 protein is CASSYQPGLADEQFF. The DNA of the CDR3 is TGTGCCAGCAGTTACCAACCGGGACTAGCAGATGAGCAGTTCTTC.

This clonotype was detected a few times. One base away lies a much larger clone, so this may be a sequencing read error. The chain is built from TRBV3-1 and TRBJ2-7; D tentatively fits TRBD1 or TRBD2 (5 bases each). Germline lookup yields CDR1 LGHDT and CDR2 YNNKEL (reference sequence). V lost 4 bases and J lost 1, with 8 bases in between. The CDR3 sequence is 13 residues long. The CDR3: CASSRGPSYEQYF. The CDR3 coding sequence is TGTGCCAGCAGCCGGGGACCATCCTACGAGCAGTACTTC.

This clonotype was detected many times. The CDR3 bases are TGTGCCAGCAGTGCCAGGGGGCATAACGTCGGCACTGAAGCTTTCTTT. Amino acids: CASSARGHNVGTEAFF. This chain links TRBV2 with TRBJ1-1; 8 bases are shared with TRBD1. This CDR3 is built from 16 residues. Germline V CDR1 and CDR2: SNHLY, FYNNEI. The ends lost 4 bases at V and 4 bases at J; junction bases unmatched: 11.

Note on this clonotype: Relative to the germline gene, one junction end is altered; a read error may explain this. The rearrangement links TRBV2 to TRBJ2-2, with 8 nucleotides matching TRBD2. Germline assignment: CDR1 SNHLY and CDR2 FYNNEI. There are 14 residues in the CDR3. The CDR3 nucleotides read TGCTCCAGCAGTGAACAGCGGGGGACCGGGGAGCTGTTTTTT. It is translated as CSSSEQRGTGELFF.

As concerns this clonotype: A junction end diverges from the germline sequence, so it may reflect a read error. The chain combines TRBV6-5 with TRBJ2-7, with 7 bases fitting TRBD2. Per germline, CDR1 MNHEY and CDR2 SVGAGI. The CDR3 is 16 amino acids. DNA for the CDR3: TGTGCCAGCAGTTACGGGACTATCGGGAGAAGGGACGAGCATTACTTC. Residues: CASSYGTIGRRDEHYF.

This clonotype was detected ten times or more. The rearrangement joins TRBV7-2 to TRBJ2-5; D unresolved. The germline V gene has CDR1 SGHTA and CDR2 FQGNSA. This CDR3 is 14 amino acids long. V lost 3 bases to trimming and J lost 5 bases, with 13 bases between them. Here the CDR3 DNA reads TGTGCCAGCAGCTTCGGTCCTGATGGGGAGACCCAGTACTTC. This sequence encodes CASSFGPDGETQYF.

This clonotype was seen many times. The V gene is TRBV5-6, the J gene TRBJ1-5; 8 nucleotides align to TRBD1. Germline V gene lookup returns CDR1 SGHDT and CDR2 YYEEEE. V trimming: 4 bases; J trimming: 3 bases; junction bases outside the gene matches: 9. The CDR3 runs 16 residues. The CDR3 DNA is TGTGCCAGCAGCAGACAGGGGAGAGGCGCCAATCAGCCCCAGCATTTT. As protein: CASSRQGRGANQPQHF.

Details on this clonotype: Given a far larger clone just one base away, this is likely a sequencing read error. This chain joins TRBV2 and TRBJ1-5; no reliable D call. The germline V and J ends were trimmed by 6 bases and 8 bases, with 14 bases remaining between them. The CDR3 totals 13 residues. Looked up from germline, CDR1 is SNHLY and CDR2 is FYNNEI. CDR3 loop: CASSGRWGKPQHF. Written as DNA, the CDR3 is TGTGCCAGCAGCGGACGCTGGGGTAAGCCCCAGCATTTT.

In this sample, this clonotype turned up once. The chain recombines TRBV2 with TRBJ2-7; 9 positions agree with TRBD2. Trimming at V came to 4 bases and at J to 1 base, leaving 14 bases not matched to a gene. Germline lookup yields CDR1 SNHLY and CDR2 FYNNEI. The CDR3 length is 18 residues. The CDR3 protein is CASSAAGLAGCSSYEQYF. Written as DNA, the CDR3 is TGTGCCAGCAGTGCCGCGGGACTAGCTGGATGTTCGTCCTACGAGCAGTACTTC.

Note on this clonotype: The likely explanation is a read error, given a far larger clone one base away. The rearrangement links TRBV6-1 to TRBJ2-5; D gene uncertain. Trimming removed 2 bases at V and 11 bases at J, with 21 bases between. CDR1 MNHNS and CDR2 SASEGT come from the germline V gene. The CDR3 covers 15 residues. CDR3 coding DNA: TGTGCCAGCAGTGAACCATCGAGCTCCTACAATGAGCAGTACTTC. Its protein product is CASSEPSSSYNEQYF.

Worth noting for this clonotype: This may arise from a read error, as a much more abundant clone is one base away. This sequence joins TRBV29-1 and TRBJ1-4; 7 nucleotides agree with TRBD1. Germline CDR1 and CDR2: SQVTM and ANQGSEA. J was trimmed by 3 bases and V by 8 bases; bases with no gene match: 6. CDR3 size: 13 residues. The CDR3 sequence is CSSSGTANEKLFF. CDR3 nucleotides: TGCAGCTCCTCCGGGACAGCTAATGAAAAACTGTTTTTT.